This note documents a single T cell receptor beta chain sequence. Which antigen it targets is not known. No base-level quality is on record; no much larger clone is a single base apart. The CDR3 goes from the cysteine to the phenylalanine over 15 residues. The CDR3 DNA has 45 bases and is translated from base 1. From a lookup of the germline V gene (reference sequence), CDR1 and CDR2 are SGHNT and YYREEE. Trimming costs V 0 bases and J 2 bases, and their ends lie 9 bases apart. The data were taken from a study of shared clonotypes between healthy human individuals (dated by TCRdb to 2018 to 2021). For the wider study: The cohort included three men and a couple of women between 18 and 49 years of age. For each donor, three plates each were used for CD4 naive and CD4 memory, two plates were used for CD8 naive, and one plate was used for CD8 memory. The study deeply sequenced blood TCR repertoires of about 5 healthy adults to estimate repertoire size and the extent of clonotype sharing between individuals. Different laboratories and diverse techniques were used to prepare libraries and sequence TCR repertoires, to increase sequencing depth and limit assay-specific biases. Each donor's leukapheresis produced roughly between roughly 0.85 and 10 billion PBMCs.

Study-wide conclusions, independent of this receptor: Clonotypes shared by all four sorted-subset donors showed higher generation probabilities than non-shared clonotypes. The small number of donors limited the genetic and exposure-history diversity represented. Pairwise subsampling indicated that sequencing depth was expected to affect the degree of clonotype sharing among donors. Across four donors, about 5% of naive CD4, roughly 3.5% of naive CD8, 2.3% of memory CD4, and under 0.45% of memory CD8 clonotypes were shared. Larger estimated clonotype richness was generally found for naive subsets than for memory subsets. Even with the large sequencing depth, rarefaction of the sorted-subset datasets indicated that sequencing was incomplete. Only blood was sampled, and tissue TCR repertoires likely differ from those in blood.

Using the deep immunoSEQ assay, multiplex PCR amplified TCR CDR3 regions from genomic DNA. Extracted genomic DNA from each cell subset was spread evenly across all wells of several immunoSEQ 96-well plates, with each plate serving as a replicate. For sorted subsets, each replicate PCR was loaded with 200 to 250 ng genomic DNA, equivalent to about 30,000 T cell genomes. The purified libraries were quantified using a Qubit 3.0 fluorometer, sized with a Bioanalyzer 2100, and then quantified again using the KAPA Library Quantification kit. Every immunoSEQ 96-well plate was sequenced on a separate single-read 150-cycle Illumina NextSeq 550 flow cell. In the source study's methods: Because the immunoSEQ output included only junctional sequences and no quality scores, the filtering could not be the same as the filtering used for full-length reads. To assign V/J genes and CDR3, sequences were annotated using PyIR, a Python wrapper for IgBLAST v1.9, with IMGT germline references. Reads were filtered out if the reads had weak V/J assignments (E-value above 1e-6), no CDR3, stop codons, out-of-frame junctions, or ambiguous translated residues. V3J clonotypes were defined by identical inferred V gene, J gene, and CDR3 amino acid sequence. Percentage overlap between repertoires was computed as shared unique clonotypes divided by the size of the smaller repertoire. RTK rarefaction, the Chao1 estimator, and Recon v2.1 estimates of unobserved clonotypes were used to assess repertoire richness. For all TCRbeta clonotypes obtained by the gDNA method from a few donors, generation probabilities were computed with OLGA. The table was pulled from immuneACCESS by TCRdb, which kept in-frame rearrangements only. Such tables lose some clones; where checked, under half of the loss comes from unresolved V genes, and the rest has no known cause. That table furnishes V, J and clone size, whereas the DNA furnished D and trimming. The sample table records around 2.1 million clones; 90% to 95% of these occur just once. The top ten clones comprise approximately 1.7% of the sample.

For the CD8 naive samples, CD45RO-negative cells were positively selected for CCR7, yielding a CD45RA+CCR7+ population from which TemRA cells were excluded. Healthy HIV-negative adults with no recently reported acute infections or vaccinations were included as donors. Only Caucasian adults living in Nashville, Tennessee, USA were represented among the donors. Blood was obtained by leukapheresis, after which PBMCs were separated by Ficoll-Histopaque density gradient centrifugation and cryopreserved in liquid nitrogen vapor phase. Analytical flow cytometry was used to check the purity and quantity of every magnetically sorted T cell population. Genomic DNA was isolated from every sorted fraction and measured by UV absorbance on a Nanodrop 2000c.

Sequencing input: naive CD8+ T cells from PBMCs. The sample's cell subset or site label is to be understood as: CD45RA+CCR7+. This receptor was identified in a man between 18 and 29 years old in good health. Some clones in this sample may be carry-over from other donors' samples. The chain links TRBV5-4 with TRBJ1-3; the best D guess is TRBD1, with 6 bases matching. The CDR3 has the sequence CASSLDRDAGNTIYF. The sequenced DNA is TGTGCCAGCAGCTTGGACAGGGACGCTGGAAACACCATATATTTT.